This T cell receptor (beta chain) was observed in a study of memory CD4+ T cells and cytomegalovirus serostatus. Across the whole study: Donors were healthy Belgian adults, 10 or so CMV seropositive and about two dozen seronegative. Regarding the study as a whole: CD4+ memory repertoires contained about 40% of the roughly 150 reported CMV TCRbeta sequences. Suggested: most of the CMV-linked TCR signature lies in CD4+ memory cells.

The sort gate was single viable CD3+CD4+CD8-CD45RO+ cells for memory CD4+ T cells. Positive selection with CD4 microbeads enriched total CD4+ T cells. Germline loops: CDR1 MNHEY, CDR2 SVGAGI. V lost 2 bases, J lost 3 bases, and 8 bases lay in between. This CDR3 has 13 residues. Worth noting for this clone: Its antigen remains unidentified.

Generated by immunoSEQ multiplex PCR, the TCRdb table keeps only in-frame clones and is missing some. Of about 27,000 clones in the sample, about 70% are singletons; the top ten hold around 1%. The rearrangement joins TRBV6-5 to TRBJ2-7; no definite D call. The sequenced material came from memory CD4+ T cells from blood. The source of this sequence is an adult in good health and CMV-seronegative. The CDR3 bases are TGTGCCAGCAGTTACGACCGCTACTACGAGCAGTACTTC. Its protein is CASSYDRYYEQYF.